This T cell receptor beta chain was sequenced for a study of T-cell reconstitution after alpha-beta-depleted transplantation in children. With respect to this clonotype: In this CDR3 the conserved last residue, phenylalanine or tryptophan, is missing, so a read error is likely.

Germline CDR1 is SQVTM and CDR2 is ANQGSEA. CDR3 length: 15 amino acids. V was clipped by 2 bases and J by 4 bases; unmatched bases: 6. As it was prepared, the TCRbeta library received unique molecular identifiers. TCRdb fed the PCR reads into MiXCR, producing one record per CDR3 protein. The repertoire has around 360,000 distinct CDR3 sequences, about 9.3% of them found once; the top ten carry less than 2.5%. The chain has TRBV29-1 and TRBJ2-1; 9 nucleotides match TRBD2. The clonotype comes from a human donor who donated a stem cell graft to a child with acute lymphoblastic leukemia. Material: PBMCs from the stem cell graft donor, obtained from the stem cell graft. This CDR3 is CSVEIAGGKYNEQFY. CDR3 nucleotides: TGCAGCGTTGAAATTGCGGGAGGGAAGTACAATGAGCAGTTCTAC.